This TCR beta chain came from a study of T-cell memory formation after mild COVID-19. This clonotype has only a few counts. Sample barcodes and UMIs were carried by the TCR alpha and TCR beta cDNA libraries that 5'RACE generated with constant-segment primers. TCRdb processed the 5' RACE reads anew with MiXCR; each CDR3 protein has one entry. The sample contains roughly 600,000 distinct CDR3 sequences, under 20% of which appear only once. The sample comprised PBMCs or a T cell subset sorted from them (not recorded which). The TCR was taken from an adult woman who had mild COVID-19 (a few samples of this study predate the infection). Cell type and time point are not known.

The CDR3, as DNA: TGTGCCAGCAGCTTAGAGAGGGGACACCCCTCAGATCAGCCCCAGCATTTT. Amino acid sequence: CASSLERGHPSDQPQHF. This chain connects TRBV7-8 to TRBJ1-5, with TRBD1 as a possible D gene (6 bases). With 1 base removed from V and 5 bases from J, the gap between germline ends came to 18 bases. The length of the CDR3 is 17 residues. CDR1 is SGHVS, CDR2 FQNEAQ, per germline.